A selection of T cell receptor beta chains follows, all from one sample in a study of blood T cell repertoires in COVID-19. Produced via immunoSEQ multiplex PCR; TCRdb's table is partial and in-frame only. The repertoire holds approximately 66,000 clones, about 88% seen once, with about a fifth in the top ten. Material: peripheral blood. These receptors originate from a woman in her forties or fifties with active or convalescent COVID-19. Each CDR3 is given without its conserved first and last residue.

V gene	CDR3 protein
TRBV19	ASHSLAETLMNTEAF
TRBV6-4	ASSDSVAGGADTQY
TRBV9	ASSPTSGIYEQY
TRBV6-6	ASRGGSIVHNEQF
TRBV4-2	ASSPYQGDSNTQY
TRBV5-1	ASSLEDDRWTDTQY
TRBV5-6	ASSLDTGTGRSYNEQF
TRBV6-2/TRBV6-3	ASSSRQPNMNTEAF
TRBV9	ASSVGTRTDTQY
TRBV25-1	ASSYGNYGYT